This T cell receptor (beta chain) was sequenced in a study of lung T cells in sarcoidosis with Löfgren's syndrome. Study in general: Repertoire analyses centered on Löfgren's syndrome patients.

Note on this clonotype: Germline and junction disagree at one end, which may indicate a read error.

Each CDR3 protein is one row after TCRdb ran MiXCR on the reads. The repertoire holds approximately 20,000 distinct CDR3 sequences, around a fifth seen once, with under 0.9% in the top ten. The TCR sequence derives from a human donor with sarcoidosis (Löfgren's syndrome or another form), or a control subject (not recorded which). Sequenced: CD4+ T cells from bronchoalveolar lavage.

The CDR3 loop is CASSTGSGNIIYF. The CDR3 DNA reads as TGTGCCAGCAGTACAGGGTCTGGAAACATCATATATTTT. This chain connects TRBV12-3 or TRBV12-4 to TRBJ1-3, with D possibly TRBD1 on 6 matching bases. The CDR3 has 13 residues.